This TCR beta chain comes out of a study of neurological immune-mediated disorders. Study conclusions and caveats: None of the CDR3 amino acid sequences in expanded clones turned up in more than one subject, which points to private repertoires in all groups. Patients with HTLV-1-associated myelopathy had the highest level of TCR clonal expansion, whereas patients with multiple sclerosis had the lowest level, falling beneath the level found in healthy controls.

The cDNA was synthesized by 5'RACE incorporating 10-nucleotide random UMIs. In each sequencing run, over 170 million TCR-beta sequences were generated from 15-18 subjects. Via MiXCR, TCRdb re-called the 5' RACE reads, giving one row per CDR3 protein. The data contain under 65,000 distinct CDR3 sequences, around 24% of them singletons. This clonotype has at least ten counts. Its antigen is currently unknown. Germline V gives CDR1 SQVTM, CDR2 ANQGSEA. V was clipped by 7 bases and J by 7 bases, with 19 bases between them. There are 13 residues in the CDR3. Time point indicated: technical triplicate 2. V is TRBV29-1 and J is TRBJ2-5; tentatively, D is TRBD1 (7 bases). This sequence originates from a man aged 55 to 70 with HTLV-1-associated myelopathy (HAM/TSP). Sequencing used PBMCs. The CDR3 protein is CSGRDPSGGTQYF. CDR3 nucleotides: TGCAGCGGGAGGGACCCGTCAGGGGGGACCCAGTACTTC.